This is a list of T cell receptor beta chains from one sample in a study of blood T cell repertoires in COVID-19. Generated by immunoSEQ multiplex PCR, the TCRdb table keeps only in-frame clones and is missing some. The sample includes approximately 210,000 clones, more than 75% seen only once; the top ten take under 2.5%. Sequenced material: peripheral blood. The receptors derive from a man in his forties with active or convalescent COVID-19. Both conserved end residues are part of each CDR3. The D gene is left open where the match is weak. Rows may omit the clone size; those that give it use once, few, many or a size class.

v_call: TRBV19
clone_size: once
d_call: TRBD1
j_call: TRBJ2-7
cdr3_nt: TGTGCCAGTCGTCTTACAGGGGTCCTTGACGAGCAGTACTTC
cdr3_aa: CASRLTGVLDEQYF

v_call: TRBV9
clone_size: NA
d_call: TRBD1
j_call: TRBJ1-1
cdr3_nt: TGTGCCAGCAGCGTAGGGGGGACAGGCCGACAAACCCTTGAAGCTTTCTTT
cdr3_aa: CASSVGGTGRQTLEAFF

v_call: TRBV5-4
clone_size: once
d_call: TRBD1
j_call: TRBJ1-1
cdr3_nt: TGTGCCAGCAGCCCTCGGAACAGGGGCCCGAACACTGAAGCTTTCTTT
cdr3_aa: CASSPRNRGPNTEAFF

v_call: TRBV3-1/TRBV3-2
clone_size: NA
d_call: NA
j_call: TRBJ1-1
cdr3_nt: TGTGCCAGCAGGAGGGGGGGAGGCACTGAAGCTTTCTTT
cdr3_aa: CASRRGGGTEAFF

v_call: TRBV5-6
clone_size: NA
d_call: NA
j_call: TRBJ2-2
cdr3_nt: TGTGCCAGCAGCTTGGGCAGGAACACCGGGGAGCTGTTTTTT
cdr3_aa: CASSLGRNTGELFF

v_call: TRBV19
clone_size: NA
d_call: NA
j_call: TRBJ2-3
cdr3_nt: TGTGCCAGTAGTAGAGGACAGACTACTAGCACAGATACGCAGTATTTT
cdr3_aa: CASSRGQTTSTDTQYF

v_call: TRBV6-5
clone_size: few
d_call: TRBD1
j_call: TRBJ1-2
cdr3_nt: TGTGCCAGCAGTTACTCGTTGTCAGGGGGCCCCTATGGCTACACCTTC
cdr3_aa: CASSYSLSGGPYGYTF

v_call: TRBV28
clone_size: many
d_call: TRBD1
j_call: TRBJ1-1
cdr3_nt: TGTGCCAGCAGCCGACCGGGACAGGTGACTGCTTTCTTT
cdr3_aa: CASSRPGQVTAFF

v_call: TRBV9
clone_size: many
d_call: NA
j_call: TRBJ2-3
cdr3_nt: TGTGCCAGCAGCGTAGAACAGGGGAGGACAGATACGCAGTATTTT
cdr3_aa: CASSVEQGRTDTQYF

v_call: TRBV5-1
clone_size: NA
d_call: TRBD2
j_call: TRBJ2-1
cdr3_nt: TGCGCCAGCAGCCCACGGACTAGCGGTCGCTACAATGAGCAGTTCTTC
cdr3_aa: CASSPRTSGRYNEQFF

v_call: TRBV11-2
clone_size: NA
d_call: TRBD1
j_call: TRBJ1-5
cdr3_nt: TGTGCCAGCAGCAGGGGACAGGGGGCTGGTCAGCCCCAGCATTTT
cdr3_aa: CASSRGQGAGQPQHF